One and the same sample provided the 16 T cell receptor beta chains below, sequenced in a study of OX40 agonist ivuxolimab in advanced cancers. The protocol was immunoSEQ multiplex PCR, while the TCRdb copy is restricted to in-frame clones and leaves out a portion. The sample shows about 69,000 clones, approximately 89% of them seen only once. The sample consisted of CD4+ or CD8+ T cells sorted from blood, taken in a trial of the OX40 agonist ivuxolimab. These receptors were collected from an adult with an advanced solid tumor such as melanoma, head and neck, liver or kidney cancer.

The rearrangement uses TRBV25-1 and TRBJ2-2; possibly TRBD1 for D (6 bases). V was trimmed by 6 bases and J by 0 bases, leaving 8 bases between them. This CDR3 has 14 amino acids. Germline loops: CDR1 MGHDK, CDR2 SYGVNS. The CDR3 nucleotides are TGTGCCAGCAGACAGGGAACGAACACCGGGGAGCTGTTTTTT. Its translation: CASRQGTNTGELFF. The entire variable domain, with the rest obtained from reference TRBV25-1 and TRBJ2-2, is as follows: EADIYQTPRYLVIGTGKKITLECSQTMGHDKMYWYQQDPGMELHLIHYSYGVNSTEKGDLSSESTVSRIRTEHFPLTLESARPSHTSQYLCASRQGTNTGELFFGEGSRLTVL.

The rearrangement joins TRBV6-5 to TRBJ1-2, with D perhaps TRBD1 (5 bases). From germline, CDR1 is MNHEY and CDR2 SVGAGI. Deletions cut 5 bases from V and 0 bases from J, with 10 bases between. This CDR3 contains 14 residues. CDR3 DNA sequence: TGTGCCAGCAGTCTTGGGGGGACTAACTATGGCTACACCTTC. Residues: CASSLGGTNYGYTF.

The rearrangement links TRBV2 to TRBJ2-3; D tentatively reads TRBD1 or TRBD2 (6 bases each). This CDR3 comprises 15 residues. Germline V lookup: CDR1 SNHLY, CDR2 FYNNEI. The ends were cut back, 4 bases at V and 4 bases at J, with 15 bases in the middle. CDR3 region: CASSVQGGSSDTQYF. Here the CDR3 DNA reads TGTGCCAGCAGTGTACAGGGAGGTAGTTCAGATACGCAGTATTTT.

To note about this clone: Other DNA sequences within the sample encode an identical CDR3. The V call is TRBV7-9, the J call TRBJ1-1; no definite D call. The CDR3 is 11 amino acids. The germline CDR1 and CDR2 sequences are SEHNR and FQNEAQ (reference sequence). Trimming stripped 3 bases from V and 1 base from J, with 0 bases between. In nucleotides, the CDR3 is TGTGCCAGCAGCTTGAACACTGAAGCTTTCTTT. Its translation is CASSLNTEAFF.

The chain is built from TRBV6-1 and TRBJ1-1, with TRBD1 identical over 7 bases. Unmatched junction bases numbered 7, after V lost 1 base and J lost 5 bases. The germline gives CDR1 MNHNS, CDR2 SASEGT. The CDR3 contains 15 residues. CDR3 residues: CASSEVEGARTEAFF. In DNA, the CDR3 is TGTGCCAGCAGTGAAGTTGAGGGGGCGAGGACTGAAGCTTTCTTT.

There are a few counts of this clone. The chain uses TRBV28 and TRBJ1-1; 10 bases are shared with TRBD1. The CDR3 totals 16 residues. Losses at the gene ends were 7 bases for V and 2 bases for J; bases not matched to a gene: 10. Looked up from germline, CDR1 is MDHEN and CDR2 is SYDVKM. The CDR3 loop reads CASNTIGTGDNTEAFF. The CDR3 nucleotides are TGTGCCAGCAACACAATCGGGACAGGGGATAACACTGAAGCTTTCTTT. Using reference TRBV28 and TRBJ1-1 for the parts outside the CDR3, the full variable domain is DVKVTQSSRYLVKRTGEKVFLECVQDMDHENMFWYRQDPGLGLRLIYFSYDVKMKEKGDIPEGYSVSREKKERFSLILESASTNQTSMYLCASNTIGTGDNTEAFFGQGTRLTVV.

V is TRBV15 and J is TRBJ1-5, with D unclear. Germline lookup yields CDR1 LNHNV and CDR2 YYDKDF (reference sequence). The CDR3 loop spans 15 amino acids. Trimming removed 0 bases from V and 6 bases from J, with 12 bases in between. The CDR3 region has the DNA TGTGCCACCAGCAGAGATGGCGTTTATGGTCAGCCCCAGCATTTT. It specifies CATSRDGVYGQPQHF. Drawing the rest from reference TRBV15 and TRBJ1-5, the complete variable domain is DAMVIQNPRYQVTQFGKPVTLSCSQTLNHNVMYWYQQKSSQAPKLLFHYYDKDFNNEADTPDNFQSRRPNTSFCFLDIRSPGLGDTAMYLCATSRDGVYGQPQHFGDGTRLSIL.

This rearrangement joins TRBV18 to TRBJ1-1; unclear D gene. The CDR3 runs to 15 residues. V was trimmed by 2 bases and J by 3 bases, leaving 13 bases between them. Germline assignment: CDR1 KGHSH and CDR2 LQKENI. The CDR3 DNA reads TGTGCCAGCTCACCAACCAGAAGGTCGGACACTGAAGCTTTCTTT. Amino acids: CASSPTRRSDTEAFF.

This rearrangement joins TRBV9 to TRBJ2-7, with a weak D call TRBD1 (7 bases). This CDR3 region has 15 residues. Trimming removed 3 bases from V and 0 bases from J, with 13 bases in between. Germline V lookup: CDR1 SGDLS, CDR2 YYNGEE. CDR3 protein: CASSAGDSFSYEQYF. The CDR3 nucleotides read TGTGCCAGCAGCGCGGGGGACAGCTTCTCCTACGAGCAGTACTTC.

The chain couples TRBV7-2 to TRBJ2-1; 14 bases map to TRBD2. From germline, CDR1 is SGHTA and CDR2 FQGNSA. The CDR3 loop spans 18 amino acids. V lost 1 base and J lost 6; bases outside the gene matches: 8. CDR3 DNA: TGTGCCAGCAGCTTAGTCCCGGGACTAGCGGGAGTGGGCAATGAGCAGTTCTTC. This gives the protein CASSLVPGLAGVGNEQFF.

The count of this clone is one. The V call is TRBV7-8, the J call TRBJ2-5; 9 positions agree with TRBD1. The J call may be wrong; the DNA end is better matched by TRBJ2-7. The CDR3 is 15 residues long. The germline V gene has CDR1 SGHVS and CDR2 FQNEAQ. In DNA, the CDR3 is TGTGCCAGCAGAGTCACCGGGACAGGGACCTACGAGCAGTACTTC. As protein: CASRVTGTGTYEQYF.

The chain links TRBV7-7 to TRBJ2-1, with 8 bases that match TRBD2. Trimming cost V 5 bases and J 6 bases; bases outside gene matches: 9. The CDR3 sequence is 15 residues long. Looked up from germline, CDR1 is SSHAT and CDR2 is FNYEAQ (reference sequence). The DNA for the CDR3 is TGTGCCAGCAGCCACGACGGACTAGCCGGCAATGAGCAGTTCTTC. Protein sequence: CASSHDGLAGNEQFF. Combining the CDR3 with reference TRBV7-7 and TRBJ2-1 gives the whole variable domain GAGVSQSPRYKVTKRGQDVTLRCDPISSHATLYWYQQALGQGPEFLTYFNYEAQPDKSGLPSDRFSAERPEGSISTLTIQRTEQRDSAMYRCASSHDGLAGNEQFFGPGTRLTVL.

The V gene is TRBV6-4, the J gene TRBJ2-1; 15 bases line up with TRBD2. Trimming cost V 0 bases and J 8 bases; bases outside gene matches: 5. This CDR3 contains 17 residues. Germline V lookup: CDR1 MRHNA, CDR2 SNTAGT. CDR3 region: CASSDSKGTSGRHEQFF. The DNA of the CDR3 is TGTGCCAGCAGTGACTCGAAAGGGACTAGCGGGAGGCATGAGCAGTTCTTC.

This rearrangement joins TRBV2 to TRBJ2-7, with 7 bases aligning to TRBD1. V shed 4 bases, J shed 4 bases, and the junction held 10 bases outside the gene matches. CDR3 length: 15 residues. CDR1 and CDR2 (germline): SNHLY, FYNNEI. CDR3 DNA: TGTGCCAGCAGTGTAGACAGGGTCAGAGGGTACGAGCAGTACTTC. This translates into CASSVDRVRGYEQYF.

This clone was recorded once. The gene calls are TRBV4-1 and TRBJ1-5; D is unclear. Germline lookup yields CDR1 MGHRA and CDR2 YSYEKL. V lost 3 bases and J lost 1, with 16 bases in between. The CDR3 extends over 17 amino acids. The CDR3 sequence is CASSQRENNPSNQPQHF. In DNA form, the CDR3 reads TGCGCCAGCAGCCAGCGCGAAAACAATCCGAGCAATCAGCCCCAGCATTTT.

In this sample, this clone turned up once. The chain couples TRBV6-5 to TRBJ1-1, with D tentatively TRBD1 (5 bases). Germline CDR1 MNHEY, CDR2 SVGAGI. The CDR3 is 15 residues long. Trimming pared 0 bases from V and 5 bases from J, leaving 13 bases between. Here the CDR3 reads CASSYSFGGGTEAFF. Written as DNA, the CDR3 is TGTGCCAGCAGTTACTCGTTTGGGGGGGGTACTGAAGCTTTCTTT.